Listed here is a single T cell receptor (beta chain). What it binds is not known. CDR3 regions were amplified by Arm-PCR using iRepertoire HTBI primers to build TCR beta libraries. TCRdb independently ran MiXCR on the multiplex PCR reads; one entry per CDR3 protein. The profile shows some 500,000 distinct CDR3 sequences, approximately 15% of them singletons. Documented time point: newly diagnosed GD, antithyroid drugs for less than 3 months. The TCR library was prepared using RNA isolated from PBMCs. CDR3 length: 15 amino acids. Germline assignment: CDR1 SGHRS and CDR2 YFSETQ. These data come from a study of regulatory T cells in long-lasting Graves disease. Regarding the study as a whole: Segments TRBV28, TRBJ1-2 and TRBJ2-5 showed preferential usage in persistent disease. Study was limited to peripheral blood, excluding thyroid tissue.

The data also belong to a second study, concerning T cells in Graves' hyperthyroidism and ophthalmopathy.

The sequences come from peripheral blood mononuclear cells (PBMCs), collected at new diagnosis, from a patient treated with antithyroid drugs. The sequence derives from a man aged 25-45 years with Graves disease. The chain has TRBV5-1 and TRBJ2-3; 10 bases are a match to TRBD2. The J call may be wrong; the DNA end is better matched by TRBJ2-5. CDR3 loop: CASSRWTSGLETQYF. The CDR3 region has the DNA TGCGCCAGCAGCCGGTGGACTAGCGGCCTAGAGACCCAGTACTTC.